The 24 T cell receptor beta chains listed next were all sequenced from one sample in a study of long-term antiretroviral therapy in people with HIV. Version v3.0 of the immunoSEQ assay ran at survey level. TCRdb keeps only in-frame clones here, not all; method: immunoSEQ multiplex PCR. This table holds some 43,000 clones, approximately 86% found once. The material sequenced was unsorted PBMCs, taken 0.1 years before starting antiretroviral therapy. These receptors were taken from a woman between 50 and 59 years old with HIV.

The genes are TRBV4-2 and TRBJ2-1, with D perhaps assigned TRBD1 or TRBD2 (5 bases each). V gave up 4 bases and J gave up 0 bases, with 16 bases separating them. The CDR3 covers 17 residues. Looked up from germline, CDR1 is LGHNA and CDR2 is YNFKEQ. The CDR3 DNA sequence: TGTGCCAGCAGCCGCATGGTTACAGGAGGCTCCTACAATGAGCAGTTCTTC. Translating it yields CASSRMVTGGSYNEQFF.

The chain uses TRBV28 and TRBJ1-4, with D perhaps matching TRBD1 (6 bases). This CDR3 has 16 residues. V lost 6 bases to trimming and J lost 7 bases, with 21 bases between them. Looked up from germline, CDR1 is MDHEN and CDR2 is SYDVKM. DNA for the CDR3: TGTGCCAGCAGCGAAAGACCAGGGGAGGGGAGTGAAAAACTGTTTTTT. This gives the protein CASSERPGEGSEKLFF.

The gene calls are TRBV5-6 and TRBJ1-1, with 7 bases lining up with TRBD1. CDR1 is SGHDT, CDR2 YYEEEE, per germline. V shed 4 bases and J 5 bases; nucleotides not matched to a gene: 8. The CDR3 length is 14 residues. This CDR3 reads CASSGQAGRTEAFF. The CDR3 nucleotides are TGTGCCAGCAGCGGACAGGCCGGGAGAACTGAAGCTTTCTTT.

The chain recombines TRBV5-1 with TRBJ2-7; 7 bases match TRBD1. V lost 0 bases, J lost 3 bases, and 9 bases stayed unmatched. Germline CDR1 reads SGHRS; CDR2 reads YFSETQ. The CDR3 is made up of 16 amino acids. CDR3 sequence (DNA): TGCGCCAGCAGCTTGGGTCCAGGGGGTTTAGTCTACGAGCAGTACTTC. Translating gives CASSLGPGGLVYEQYF.

The V and J genes are TRBV5-8 and TRBJ1-1; no clear D. This CDR3 comprises 14 residues. Germline values: CDR1 SGHTS, CDR2 YDEGEE. V lost 0 bases and J 5 bases, leaving 11 bases between the germline ends. CDR3 in DNA: TGTGCCAGCAGCTTGGATGTAGGGATGACTGAAGCTTTCTTT. Its protein product is CASSLDVGMTEAFF.

The chain carries TRBV11-2 and TRBJ1-3, with TRBD1 matching 8 bases. V gave up 6 bases and J gave up 5 bases; unmatched junction bases: 6. Germline values: CDR1 SGHAT, CDR2 FQNNGV. This CDR3 has 14 amino acids. CDR3 DNA: TGTGCCAGCAGATCCACAGGGGGTCGAAACACCATATATTTT. Translation: CASRSTGGRNTIYF.

This sequence joins TRBV5-1 and TRBJ1-1; 7 bases map to TRBD1. With V trimmed by 0 bases and J by 4 bases, 9 bases remained unmatched. There are 16 residues in the CDR3. Germline assignment: CDR1 SGHRS and CDR2 YFSETQ. For the CDR3, the DNA is TGCGCCAGCAGCTTGGCCCCCTTGACAGGGTTCACTGAAGCTTTCTTT. Protein product: CASSLAPLTGFTEAFF.

The chain uses TRBV11-1 and TRBJ1-1; D is unclear. Trimming removed 1 base at V and 0 bases at J, with 6 bases between. From germline, CDR1 is SGHAT and CDR2 FQDESV (reference sequence). The CDR3 extends over 14 amino acids. CDR3 nucleotides: TGTGCCAGCAGCTTAGGGTCGATGAACACTGAAGCTTTCTTT. It is translated as CASSLGSMNTEAFF. The full variable domain, completed using reference TRBV11-1 and TRBJ1-1, is EAEVAQSPRYKITEKSQAVAFWCDPISGHATLYWYRQILGQGPELLVQFQDESVVDDSQLPKDRFSAERLKGVDSTLKIQPAELGDSAMYLCASSLGSMNTEAFFGQGTRLTVV.

This clone was recorded a few times. The chain has TRBV6-4 and TRBJ2-1; 11 bases match TRBD2. Germline CDR1 is MRHNA and CDR2 is SNTAGT. V lost 5 bases and J lost 2; bases outside the gene matches: 2. The CDR3 loop spans 15 amino acids. As DNA, the CDR3 is TGTGCCAGCAGTCCACTAGCGGGGGCCTACAATGAGCAGTTCTTC. It is translated as CASSPLAGAYNEQFF.

V and J are TRBV4-1 and TRBJ1-6, with a tentative D call TRBD1 (6 bases). The CDR3 has 15 residues. V was clipped by 1 base and J by 5 bases, with 9 bases between them. Germline V gives CDR1 MGHRA, CDR2 YSYEKL. CDR3 sequence reads: CASSQGGANNSPLHF. The DNA of the CDR3 is TGCGCCAGCAGCCAAGGGGGGGCGAATAATTCACCCCTCCACTTT.

This sequence joins TRBV13 and TRBJ2-3; no definite D call. Germline V gives CDR1 PRHDT, CDR2 FYEKMQ (reference sequence). CDR3 length: 15 residues. V lost 3 bases, J lost 0 bases, and 10 bases lay in between. The CDR3, as DNA: TGTGCCAGCAGCTTCTCAGGATTTAGCACAGATACGCAGTATTTT. Translating it yields CASSFSGFSTDTQYF.

This chain links TRBV6-6 with TRBJ1-6; D unclear. CDR3 length equals 12 residues. Trimming pared 7 bases from V and 12 bases from J, leaving 13 bases between. Germline CDR1 MNHNY, CDR2 SVGAGI (reference sequence). The chain's CDR3 is CASTPPAGPLHF. In nucleotides, the CDR3 is TGTGCCAGCACCCCACCCGCAGGACCCCTCCACTTT.

The rearrangement links TRBV6-1 to TRBJ1-2, with 7 bases aligning to TRBD1. The CDR3 loop spans 14 amino acids. The germline CDR1 and CDR2 sequences are MNHNS and SASEGT. Unmatched junction bases numbered 8, after V lost 3 bases and J lost 7 bases. CDR3 loop: CASSEGRDRAGYTF. As DNA, the CDR3 is TGTGCCAGCAGTGAGGGACGAGACAGGGCTGGCTACACCTTC.

The V and J genes are TRBV6-1 and TRBJ1-2, with TRBD1 as a possible D gene (5 bases). Germline assignment: CDR1 MNHNS and CDR2 SASEGT. CDR3 size: 13 residues. V lost 3 bases and J lost 0, with 5 bases in between. The CDR3 loop is CASSETANYGYTF. The CDR3 region has the DNA TGTGCCAGCAGTGAGACAGCTAACTATGGCTACACCTTC.

V and J are TRBV9 and TRBJ2-7; no firm D call. This CDR3 is built from 14 residues. Germline CDR1 and CDR2: SGDLS and YYNGEE. V was pared by 2 bases and J by 0 bases, with 9 bases between. Written as DNA, the CDR3 is TGTGCCAGCAGCGTGGACGGTAGCTCCTACGAGCAGTACTTC. It is translated as CASSVDGSSYEQYF.

This CDR3 is CASSYHTPSLRYQPQHF. The CDR3, as DNA: TGTGCCAGCAGCTACCACACCCCGTCCCTACGGTATCAGCCCCAGCATTTT. The chain employs TRBV7-9 and TRBJ1-5; unclear D gene. CDR1 is SEHNR, CDR2 FQNEAQ, per germline (reference sequence). The CDR3 has 17 amino acids. V was pared by 4 bases and J by 5 bases, with 21 bases between.

The chain employs TRBV5-4 and TRBJ2-3; 9 nucleotides align to TRBD2. Germline lookup yields CDR1 SGHNT and CDR2 YYREEE (reference sequence). The CDR3 consists of 15 residues. The V and J ends lost 4 bases and 3 bases, in that order; junction bases with no gene match: 6. CDR3 protein: CASSQAGGGTDTQYF. The CDR3, as DNA: TGTGCCAGCAGCCAAGCGGGGGGAGGGACAGATACGCAGTATTTT.

The J gene is TRBJ2-3, the V gene TRBV29-1, with 7 bases aligning to TRBD2. Germline assignment: CDR1 SQVTM and CDR2 ANQGSEA. The CDR3 spans 13 residues. Trimming took 5 bases from V and 5 from J; bases not matched to a gene: 7. The DNA of the CDR3 is TGCAGCGTTTTAAACGGGGAGGGAGATACGCAGTATTTT. Protein product: CSVLNGEGDTQYF.

The V gene is TRBV30, the J gene TRBJ2-5, with 7 bases identical to TRBD2. After removal of 2 bases from V and 8 bases from J, the junction contained 14 bases not matched to a gene. The germline V gene encodes CDR1 GTSNPN and CDR2 SVGIG (reference sequence). The CDR3 length is 15 residues. CDR3 coding DNA: TGTGCCTGGAGTTCCAAGCGGGGTCGCGGCGGCACCCAGTACTTC. Translation gives CAWSSKRGRGGTQYF. Full variable domain (remainder filled in from reference TRBV30 and TRBJ2-5): SQTIHQWPATLVQPVGSPLSLECTVEGTSNPNLYWYRQAAGRGLQLLFYSVGIGQISSEVPQNLSASRPQDRQFILSSKKLLLSDSGFYLCAWSSKRGRGGTQYFGPGTRLLVL.

This rearrangement joins TRBV6-1 to TRBJ2-1, with TRBD2 matching 8 bases. CDR3 length: 14 amino acids. Trimming took 5 bases from V and 5 from J; bases not matched to a gene: 5. The germline V gene has CDR1 MNHNS and CDR2 SASEGT. The CDR3 reads CASSRGGINNEQFF. The CDR3 region has the DNA TGTGCCAGCAGTCGGGGGGGGATAAACAATGAGCAGTTCTTC.

This clone appeared a few times. V gene TRBV15 combines with J gene TRBJ1-2, with 8 bases lining up with TRBD1. The junction had 5 bases not matched to a gene; V was cut back by 0 bases and J by 2 bases. The CDR3 totals 16 residues. The V gene's germline CDR1 is LNHNV and CDR2 YYDKDF (reference sequence). The CDR3 DNA follows: TGTGCCACCAGCAGAGATTGGACAGGGACCAACTATGGCTACACCTTC. This codes for CATSRDWTGTNYGYTF. The complete variable domain, with remaining parts taken from reference TRBV15 and TRBJ1-2, reads DAMVIQNPRYQVTQFGKPVTLSCSQTLNHNVMYWYQQKSSQAPKLLFHYYDKDFNNEADTPDNFQSRRPNTSFCFLDIRSPGLGDTAMYLCATSRDWTGTNYGYTFGSGTRLTVV.

The chain combines TRBV6-4 with TRBJ1-2; 9 bases align to TRBD1. The CDR3 sequence is 14 residues long. Germline lookup yields CDR1 MRHNA and CDR2 SNTAGT. Losses at the gene ends were 2 bases for V and 7 bases for J; bases not matched to a gene: 5. CDR3 protein: CASSDEDRGSGYTF. DNA for the CDR3: TGTGCCAGCAGTGACGAGGACAGGGGCTCTGGCTACACCTTC.

This clone was found once. The chain links TRBV19 to TRBJ1-5; D possibly corresponds to TRBD1 (5 bases). V dropped 0 bases and J dropped 1 base, with 16 bases sitting between them. The germline V gene has CDR1 LNHDA and CDR2 SQIVND (reference sequence). The CDR3 is 18 residues long. CDR3 loop: CASSIDLMGEDSNQPQHF. The CDR3 DNA sequence: TGTGCCAGTAGTATAGATCTTATGGGGGAGGACAGCAATCAGCCCCAGCATTTT. Full variable domain (missing parts from reference TRBV19 and TRBJ1-5): DGGITQSPKYLFRKEGQNVTLSCEQNLNHDAMYWYRQDPGQGLRLIYYSQIVNDFQKGDIAEGYSVSREKKESFPLTVTSAQKNPTAFYLCASSIDLMGEDSNQPQHFGDGTRLSIL.

The chain links TRBV2 to TRBJ1-4, with D possibly matching TRBD1 (5 bases). From germline, CDR1 is SNHLY and CDR2 FYNNEI. The CDR3 spans 16 residues. The V and J ends lost 4 bases and 4 bases respectively, with 16 bases between them. As DNA, the CDR3 is TGTGCCAGCAGTGTTTTTTGGGCAGGGAATAATGAAAAACTGTTTTTT. This translates into CASSVFWAGNNEKLFF.